This T cell receptor beta chain was observed in a study of shared clonotypes between healthy human individuals. V lost 5 bases to trimming and J lost 4 bases; unmatched junction nucleotides: 8. The germline gives CDR1 SGHAT, CDR2 FQNNGV. The CDR3 is made up of 15 amino acids. Only in-frame clones appear in the TCRdb table, and some are missing; sequencing was by immunoSEQ multiplex PCR. The sample has about 190,000 clones, approximately 62% seen once; the top ten hold over 9.5%. Investigators divided CD4+ cells into CD45RA+ naive and CD45RA-negative memory subsets. The sequenced material came from memory CD4+ T cells sorted from blood. Subset given: CD45RA-negative fraction. The chain couples TRBV11-2 to TRBJ1-1; 9 bases map to TRBD1. This TCR came from a young man in good health. The CDR3 DNA is TGTGCCAGCAGCGTTACAGGGGGCGCGGGCACTGAAGCTTTCTTT. It translates to CASSVTGGAGTEAFF.